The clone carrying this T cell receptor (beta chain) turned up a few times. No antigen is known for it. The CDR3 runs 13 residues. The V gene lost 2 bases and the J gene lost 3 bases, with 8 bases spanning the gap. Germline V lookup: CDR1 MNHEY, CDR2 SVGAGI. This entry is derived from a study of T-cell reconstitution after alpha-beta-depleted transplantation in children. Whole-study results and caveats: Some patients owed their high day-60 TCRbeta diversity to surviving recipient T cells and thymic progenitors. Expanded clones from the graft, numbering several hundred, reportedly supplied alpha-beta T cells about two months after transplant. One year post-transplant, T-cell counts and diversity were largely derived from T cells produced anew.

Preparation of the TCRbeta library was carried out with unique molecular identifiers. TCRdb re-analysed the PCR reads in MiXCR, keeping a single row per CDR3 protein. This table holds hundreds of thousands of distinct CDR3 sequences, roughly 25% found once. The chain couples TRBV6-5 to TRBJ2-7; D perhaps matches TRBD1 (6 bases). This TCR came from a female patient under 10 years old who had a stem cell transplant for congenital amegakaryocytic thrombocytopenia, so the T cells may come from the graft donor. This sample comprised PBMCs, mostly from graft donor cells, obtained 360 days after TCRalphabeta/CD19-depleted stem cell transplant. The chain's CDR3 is CASSYGTNYEQYF. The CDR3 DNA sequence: TGTGCCAGCAGTTACGGGACAAACTACGAGCAGTACTTC.